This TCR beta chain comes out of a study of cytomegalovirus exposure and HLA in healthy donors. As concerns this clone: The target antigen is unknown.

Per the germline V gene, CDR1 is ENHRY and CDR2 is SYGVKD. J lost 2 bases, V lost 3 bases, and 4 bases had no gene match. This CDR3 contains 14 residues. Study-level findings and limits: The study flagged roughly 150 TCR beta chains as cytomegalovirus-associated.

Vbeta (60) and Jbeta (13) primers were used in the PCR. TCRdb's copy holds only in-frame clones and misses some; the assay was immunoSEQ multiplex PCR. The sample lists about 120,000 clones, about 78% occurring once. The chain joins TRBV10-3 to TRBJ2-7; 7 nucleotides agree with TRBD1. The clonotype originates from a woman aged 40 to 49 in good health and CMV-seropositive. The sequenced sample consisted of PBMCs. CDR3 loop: CAISDRQGTYEQYF. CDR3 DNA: TGTGCCATCAGTGATCGACAGGGTACCTACGAGCAGTACTTC.